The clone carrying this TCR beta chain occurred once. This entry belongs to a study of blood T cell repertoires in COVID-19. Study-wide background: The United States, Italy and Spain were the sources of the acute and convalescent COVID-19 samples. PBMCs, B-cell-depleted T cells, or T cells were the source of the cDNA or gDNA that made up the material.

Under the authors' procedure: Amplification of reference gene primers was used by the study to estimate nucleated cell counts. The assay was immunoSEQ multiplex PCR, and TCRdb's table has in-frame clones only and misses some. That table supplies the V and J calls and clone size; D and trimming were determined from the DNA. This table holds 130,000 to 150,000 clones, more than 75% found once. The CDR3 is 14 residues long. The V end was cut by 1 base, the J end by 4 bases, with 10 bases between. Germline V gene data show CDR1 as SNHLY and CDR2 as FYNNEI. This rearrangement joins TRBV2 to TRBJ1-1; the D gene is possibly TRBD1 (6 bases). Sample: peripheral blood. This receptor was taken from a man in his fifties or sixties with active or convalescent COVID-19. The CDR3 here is CASSEVRGGTEAFF. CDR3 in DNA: TGTGCCAGCAGTGAAGTTCGAGGGGGCACTGAAGCTTTCTTT.